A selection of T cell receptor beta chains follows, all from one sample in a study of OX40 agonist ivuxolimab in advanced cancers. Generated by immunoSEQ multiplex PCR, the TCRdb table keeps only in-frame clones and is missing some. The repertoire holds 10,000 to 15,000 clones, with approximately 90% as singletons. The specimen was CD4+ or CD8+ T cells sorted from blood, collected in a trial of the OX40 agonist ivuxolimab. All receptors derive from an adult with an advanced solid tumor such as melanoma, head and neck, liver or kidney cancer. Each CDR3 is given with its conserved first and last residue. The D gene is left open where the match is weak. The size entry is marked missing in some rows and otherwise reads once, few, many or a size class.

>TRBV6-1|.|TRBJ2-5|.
CASRVESGETQYF
TGTGCCAGCAGGGTAGAATCGGGGGAGACCCAGTACTTC
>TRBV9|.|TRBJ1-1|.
CASSVVTVAEAFF
TGTGCCAGCAGCGTAGTAACGGTGGCTGAAGCTTTCTTT
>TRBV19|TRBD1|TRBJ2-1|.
CASSFTGTGYNEQFF
TGTGCCAGTAGTTTTACCGGGACAGGGTACAATGAGCAGTTCTTC
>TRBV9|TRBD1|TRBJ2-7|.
CASSPGQGKHEQYF
TGTGCCAGCAGCCCCGGACAGGGCAAGCACGAGCAGTACTTC
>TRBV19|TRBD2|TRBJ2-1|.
CASSLGLAGGNEQFF
TGTGCCAGTAGCCTAGGGCTAGCGGGGGGCAATGAGCAGTTCTTC
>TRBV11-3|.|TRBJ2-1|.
CASSSRDRDNEQFF
TGTGCCAGCAGCTCCCGGGACCGGGACAATGAGCAGTTCTTC
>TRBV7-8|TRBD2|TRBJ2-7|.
CASSFTYPGTNEQYF
TGTGCCAGCAGCTTTACTTACCCCGGGACTAACGAGCAGTACTTC
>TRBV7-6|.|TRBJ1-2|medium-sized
CASSLSTGKAYTF
TGTGCCAGCAGCTTAAGTACAGGGAAAGCCTACACCTTC
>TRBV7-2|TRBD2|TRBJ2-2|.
CASSFRLAGTGELFF
TGTGCCAGCAGCTTCCGACTAGCTGGCACCGGGGAGCTGTTTTTT
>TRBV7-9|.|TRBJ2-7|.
CASSFAASYEQYF
TGTGCCAGCAGCTTCGCGGCCTCCTACGAGCAGTACTTC
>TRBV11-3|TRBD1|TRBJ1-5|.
CASSPTGASNQPQHF
TGTGCCAGCAGCCCGACAGGGGCTAGCAATCAGCCCCAGCATTTT
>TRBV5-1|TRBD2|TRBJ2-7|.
CASSLVAGGLDEQYF
TGCGCCAGCAGCTTGGTTGCGGGAGGGCTGGACGAGCAGTACTTC
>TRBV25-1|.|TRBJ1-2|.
CASFYYGYTF
TGTGCCAGCTTCTACTATGGCTACACCTTC
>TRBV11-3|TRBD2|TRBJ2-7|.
CASSQGTSGRIPEQYF
TGTGCCAGCAGCCAAGGGACTAGCGGGAGGATCCCCGAGCAGTACTTC
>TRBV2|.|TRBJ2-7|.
CASTTFPREPAPEQYF
TGTGCCAGCACGACGTTCCCCCGCGAGCCTGCCCCCGAGCAGTACTTC
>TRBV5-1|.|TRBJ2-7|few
CASSAWADPGEQYF
TGCGCCAGCAGCGCTTGGGCCGATCCGGGGGAGCAGTACTTC
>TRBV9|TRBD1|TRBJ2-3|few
CASSVDGTGNTDTQYF
TGTGCCAGCAGCGTAGATGGGACAGGGAACACAGATACGCAGTATTTT
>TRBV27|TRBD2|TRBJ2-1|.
CASSFLAGDNEQFF
TGTGCCAGCAGTTTCTTAGCGGGCGACAATGAGCAGTTCTTC
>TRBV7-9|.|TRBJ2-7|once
CASSPGQEQYF
TGTGCCAGCAGCCCCGGACAGGAGCAGTACTTC
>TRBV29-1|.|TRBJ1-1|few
CSVGAGWGSPEAFF
TGCAGCGTTGGGGCCGGGTGGGGGAGTCCTGAAGCTTTCTTT
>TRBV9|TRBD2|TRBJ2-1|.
CASSVTSGRAPYNEQFF
TGTGCCAGCAGCGTCACTAGCGGGAGGGCCCCCTACAATGAGCAGTTCTTC
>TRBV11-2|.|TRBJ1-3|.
CASSFGPGGNTIYF
TGTGCCAGCAGCTTCGGCCCGGGTGGAAACACCATATATTTT
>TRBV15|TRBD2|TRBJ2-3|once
CATRGLAGPDTQYF
TGTGCCACCCGTGGGCTAGCGGGTCCAGATACGCAGTATTTT
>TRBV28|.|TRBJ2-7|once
CASSPKTGLNSYEQYF
TGTGCCAGCAGCCCTAAGACAGGACTTAACTCCTACGAGCAGTACTTC
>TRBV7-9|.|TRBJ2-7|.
CASSLADEQYF
TGTGCCAGCAGCTTAGCCGACGAGCAGTACTTC
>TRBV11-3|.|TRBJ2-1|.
CASSSMGPYNEQFF
TGTGCCAGCAGCTCTATGGGGCCCTACAATGAGCAGTTCTTC
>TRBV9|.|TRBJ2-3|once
CASGILADTQYF
TGTGCCAGCGGGATTTTGGCGGATACGCAGTATTTT
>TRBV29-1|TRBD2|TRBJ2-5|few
CSVEGTGTSDYQETQYF
TGCAGCGTTGAAGGAACAGGGACTAGCGACTACCAAGAGACCCAGTACTTC